This TCR beta chain is drawn from a study of blood T cell repertoires in COVID-19. Some clones are missing from TCRdb's copy, which holds only in-frame ones; the method was immunoSEQ multiplex PCR. This sample has tens of thousands of clones, with around 79% found just once. The V and J ends lost 2 bases and 10 bases, in that order; junction bases with no gene match: 7. The germline V gene encodes CDR1 SGHRS and CDR2 YFSETQ. This CDR3 is built from 15 residues. The sample comprised peripheral blood. This clonotype originated in a human donor in a cohort sampled during active COVID-19. The chain carries TRBV5-1 and TRBJ1-6; 9 bases are a match to TRBD1. CDR3 in amino acids: CASSFLGTGQSPLHF. CDR3 bases: TGCGCCAGCAGCTTTTTGGGGACAGGGCAATCACCCCTCCACTTT.